This is a list of T cell receptor beta chains from one sample in a study of CD8 T cells in Susac syndrome. TCRdb fed the immunoSEQ multiplex PCR reads into MiXCR, producing one record per CDR3 protein. The sample lists fewer than 90,000 distinct CDR3 sequences, approximately 94% occurring once. Sequencing was carried out using CD8+ T cells from PBMCs. The origin of the receptors is a human donor with Susac syndrome. The CDR3 runs from the conserved cysteine through the conserved F or W. A D gene is named only where the DNA matches it firmly. The size entry is marked missing in some rows and otherwise reads once, few, many or a size class.

abundance,v_gene,j_gene,d_gene,CDR3nt,CDR3aa
NA,TRBV4-3,TRBJ2-1,NA,TGCGCCAGCAGCCAAGCGGGTAGGTCAAGTGAGCAGTTCTTC,CASSQAGRSSEQFF
NA,TRBV20-1,TRBJ1-1,NA,TGCAGTGCTGGGACCTTGAACACTGAAGCTTTCTTT,CSAGTLNTEAFF
NA,TRBV20-1,TRBJ2-3,TRBD2,TGCAGTGCTCATGGGACTAGCGGTAGGGATACGCAGTATTTT,CSAHGTSGRDTQYF
NA,TRBV7-9,TRBJ1-1,NA,TGTGCCAGCAGCTTCGAAGGGATTGAAGCTTTCTTT,CASSFEGIEAFF
NA,TRBV7-9,TRBJ1-1,TRBD1,TGTGCCAGCACCTCCCGGACAGGGCCTAACACTGAAGCTTTCTTT,CASTSRTGPNTEAFF
NA,TRBV2,TRBJ2-2,NA,TGTGCCAGCATAGTAGCCGGGGAGCTGTTTTTT,CASIVAGELFF
NA,TRBV28,TRBJ2-1,TRBD1,TGTGCCAGCAGTTTATCCGCAGGGGGCGCTTACAATGAGCAGTTCTTC,CASSLSAGGAYNEQFF
NA,TRBV3-1,TRBJ1-1,TRBD1,TGTGCCAGCAGCCAAGTTTTGGGGACAGCTATGGGTAGCACTGAAGCTTTCTTT,CASSQVLGTAMGSTEAFF
NA,TRBV3-1,TRBJ1-2,NA,TGTGCCAGCAGCCAAGATGAGTTCACGGGGGAAATTGGCTATGGCTACACCTTC,CASSQDEFTGEIGYGYTF
few,TRBV15,TRBJ2-1,NA,TGTGCTACCAGCAGAGATAAAGAGGCCTACAATGAGCAGTTCTTC,CATSRDKEAYNEQFF
NA,TRBV3-1,TRBJ2-3,NA,TGTGCCAGCAGCCCCGTAGGAGCGACCACAGATACGCAGTATTTT,CASSPVGATTDTQYF
NA,TRBV7-2,TRBJ1-1,TRBD1,TGTGCCAGCAGCAAAACCGGGACAGGGGAAGCTTTCTTT,CASSKTGTGEAFF
NA,TRBV4-3,TRBJ1-2,TRBD1,TGCGCCAGCAGCCAAGAAGCGGGGGGACAGGTCTATGGCTACACCTTC,CASSQEAGGQVYGYTF
NA,TRBV7-2,TRBJ2-7,NA,TGTGCCAGCAGCCCCGTACGGGAAGCCTACGAGCAGTACTTC,CASSPVREAYEQYF
NA,TRBV19,TRBJ1-1,NA,TGTGCCAGTAGTCCCCAGGAGGTAGGGACTGAAGCTTTCTTT,CASSPQEVGTEAFF
NA,TRBV27,TRBJ2-3,NA,TGTGCCAGCAGACTAGCTGCCCCAGATACGCAGTATTTT,CASRLAAPDTQYF
NA,TRBV10-3,TRBJ1-3,NA,TGTGCCATCAATGAGGACGGCAGCTCTGGAAACACCATATATTTT,CAINEDGSSGNTIYF
NA,TRBV28,TRBJ2-1,TRBD1,TGTGCCAGCAGTTCGAGACAGGGGCGTGGGGATGAGCAGTTCTTC,CASSSRQGRGDEQFF
NA,TRBV18,TRBJ2-5,NA,TGTGCCAGCTCACCCCCCCTGAGATCCGGGGAGACCCAGTACTTC,CASSPPLRSGETQYF
NA,TRBV7-9,TRBJ2-7,NA,TGTGCCAGCAGCTTACCGGGTGGTTTCCCCGAGCAGTACTTC,CASSLPGGFPEQYF